This paragraph covers one T cell receptor beta chain sequence. Its antigen is not known. Control samples were healthy donors' buffy coats. Repertoires were generated with immunoSEQ multiplex PCR, while TCRdb's copy carries only in-frame clones and drops some. The sample consists of tens of thousands of clones, 82% of them appearing once. This specimen comes from a study of STAT5B mutations in CD4+ large granular lymphocyte leukemia. Findings and caveats of the study: Without putative leukemic clones, patient CD4-sorted repertoires remained more clonal than healthy CD4+ repertoires. Top patient clones used TRBV06 genes more often: 8/27 versus 2/35 in controls. Without HLA matching, higher CD4+ than CD8+ T-LGLL clonality could reflect small sample size.

CDR1 is MDHEN and CDR2 is SYDVKM in the germline V gene. CDR3 size: 13 residues. V trimming: 6 bases; J trimming: 6 bases; junction bases outside the gene matches: 2. The rearrangement uses TRBV28 and TRBJ1-6; TRBD1 aligns across 7 bases. The sample comprised CD4+ T cells from blood buffy coats. The sequence was obtained from a human donor in good health. CDR3 loop: CASSGTANSPLHF. In DNA form, the CDR3 reads TGTGCCAGCAGCGGGACAGCTAATTCACCCCTCCACTTT.